These T cell receptor beta chains were read from a single sample in a study of T cell responses to AZD1222 COVID-19 vaccine. Method: immunoSEQ multiplex PCR; TCRdb's copy keeps in-frame clones and lacks some. The sample carries 170,000 or so clones, 85% to 95% recorded once. This specimen was peripheral blood, taken on day 0 of AZD1222 vaccination. These receptors all stem from an adult in good health. The CDR3 runs from the conserved cysteine through the conserved F or W. The order of the fields is D gene, J gene, clone size, V gene, CDR3 protein, CDR3 DNA. The D gene is left open where the match is weak. The listing skips clone size in some rows; elsewhere it reads once, few, many or a size class.

>-|TRBJ1-6|-|TRBV5-1
CASTSTGGGHSPLHF
TGCGCCAGCACCTCGACCGGGGGGGGGCATTCACCCCTCCACTTT
>-|TRBJ1-3|once|TRBV5-1
CASSPITQGSGNTIYF
TGCGCCAGCAGCCCAATAACCCAGGGCTCTGGAAACACCATATATTTT
>-|TRBJ2-6|-|TRBV7-9
CASSLKKFSGANVLTF
TGTGCCAGCAGCTTAAAAAAGTTCTCTGGGGCCAACGTCCTGACTTTC
>-|TRBJ2-3|-|TRBV18
CASSPFPGTFDTQYF
TGTGCCAGCTCACCATTCCCGGGAACCTTTGATACGCAGTATTTT
>TRBD1|TRBJ1-2|-|TRBV19
CASSIAGRGQGGDGYTF
TGTGCCAGTAGTATCGCGGGAAGGGGACAGGGAGGCGATGGCTACACCTTC
>TRBD2|TRBJ2-1|once|TRBV7-2
CASSLLAGGYNEQFF
TGTGCCAGCAGCTTACTAGCGGGGGGATACAATGAGCAGTTCTTC
>-|TRBJ2-7|-|TRBV4-1
CASSQDPGGYEQYF
TGCGCCAGCAGCCAAGATCCCGGGGGCTACGAGCAGTACTTC
>TRBD1|TRBJ1-2|-|TRBV6-1
CASSETGQGADGYTF
TGTGCCAGCAGTGAAACAGGACAGGGGGCGGATGGCTACACCTTC
>-|TRBJ1-4|-|TRBV4-3
CASSQENMGIYATNEKLFF
TGCGCCAGCAGCCAAGAGAACATGGGGATTTATGCAACTAATGAAAAACTGTTTTTT
>TRBD2|TRBJ2-1|-|TRBV5-1
CASRGLAGGPNEQFF
TGCGCCAGCAGAGGACTAGCGGGGGGGCCCAATGAGCAGTTCTTC
>TRBD1|TRBJ1-2|-|TRBV3-1/TRBV3-2
CASSPQGGRPDRYTF
TGTGCCAGCAGCCCCCAAGGGGGCAGACCTGATCGCTACACCTTC
>-|TRBJ1-6|-|TRBV30
CAWSGREGSPLHF
TGTGCCTGGAGCGGGCGGGAGGGTTCACCCCTCCACTTT
>-|TRBJ1-2|-|TRBV11-2
CASSLEGTNLHGYTF
TGTGCCAGCAGCTTAGAGGGCACTAACTTGCATGGCTACACCTTC
>TRBD1|TRBJ2-7|-|TRBV11-3
CASSLAVRTGPYEQYF
TGTGCCAGCAGCTTAGCCGTCCGGACAGGACCCTACGAGCAGTACTTC
>-|TRBJ2-3|-|TRBV28
CASSFYGAASTDTQYF
TGTGCCAGCAGTTTCTACGGAGCGGCTAGCACAGATACGCAGTATTTT
>-|TRBJ1-1|-|TRBV30
CAWGRNTEAFF
TGTGCCTGGGGAAGGAACACTGAAGCTTTCTTT
>-|TRBJ1-2|-|TRBV2
CASNRGYGYTF
TGTGCCAGCAATAGGGGCTATGGCTACACCTTC
>TRBD2|TRBJ2-3|-|TRBV5-4
CASSLWLAGAHTDTQYF
TGTGCCAGCAGCTTGTGGTTAGCGGGGGCCCACACAGATACGCAGTATTTT
>-|TRBJ1-2|-|TRBV7-9
CASSLPAGKPRF
TGTGCCAGCAGCTTACCCGCGGGTAAACCCCGCTTC
>-|TRBJ2-3|-|TRBV3-1/TRBV3-2
CASSPWTEGGSTDTQYF
TGTGCCAGCAGCCCCTGGACAGAGGGGGGTAGCACAGATACGCAGTATTTT
>-|TRBJ1-4|-|TRBV7-6
CASSLFHELTNEKLFF
TGTGCCAGCAGCTTATTCCACGAGCTAACTAATGAAAAACTGTTTTTT
>-|TRBJ2-7|-|TRBV28
CASSGPVPYEQYF
TGTGCCAGCAGCGGTCCGGTGCCCTACGAGCAGTACTTC
>TRBD2|TRBJ2-1|once|TRBV3-1/TRBV3-2
CASSLLAVSSYNEQFF
TGTGCCAGCAGCCTCCTAGCGGTTTCCTCCTACAATGAGCAGTTCTTC
>-|TRBJ1-6|few|TRBV7-2
CASSLEFTANSPLHF
TGTGCCAGCAGCTTAGAGTTCACGGCTAATTCACCCCTCCACTTT
>-|TRBJ2-2|-|TRBV7-3
CASKSGNTGELFF
TGTGCCAGCAAGAGCGGGAACACCGGGGAGCTGTTTTTT
>TRBD1|TRBJ1-1|-|TRBV20-1
CSARVGTGDFF
TGCAGTGCTAGAGTCGGGACAGGGGATTTCTTT